This entry features one T cell receptor (beta chain) sequence. CDR1 is SGHNT, CDR2 YYREEE, per germline (reference sequence). The CDR3 loop spans 15 amino acids. Deletions cut 5 bases from V and 4 bases from J, with 16 bases between. In the authors' methods: For nucleated cells, counts were estimated from reference gene primer amplification. Repertoires were generated with immunoSEQ multiplex PCR, while TCRdb's copy carries only in-frame clones and drops some. The V and J calls and clone size are taken from that table; D and trimming were inferred from the DNA. The profile shows about 170,000 clones, roughly four fifths of them singletons. Those enrolled in Seattle joined during active infection and were followed longitudinally afterward. The data are from a study of blood T cell repertoires in COVID-19. About the research overall: The origin of the acute and convalescent COVID-19 samples was the United States, Italy and Spain. T cells, B-cell-depleted T cells, or PBMCs supplied cDNA or gDNA.

The receptor was isolated from a woman older than 75 with COVID-19, enrolled during active disease. The rearrangement links TRBV5-4 to TRBJ1-3, with D perhaps matching TRBD1 (5 bases). Sequenced: peripheral blood. CDR3 region: CASRNPRVQGNTIYF. The CDR3 DNA reads as TGTGCCAGCAGAAATCCCAGGGTACAAGGAAACACCATATATTTT. The entire variable domain, with the rest obtained from reference TRBV5-4 and TRBJ1-3, is as follows: ETGVTQSPTHLIKTRGQQVTLRCSSQSGHNTVSWYQQALGQGPQFIFQYYREEENGRGNFPPRFSGLQFPNYSSELNVNALELDDSALYLCASRNPRVQGNTIYFGEGSWLTVV.